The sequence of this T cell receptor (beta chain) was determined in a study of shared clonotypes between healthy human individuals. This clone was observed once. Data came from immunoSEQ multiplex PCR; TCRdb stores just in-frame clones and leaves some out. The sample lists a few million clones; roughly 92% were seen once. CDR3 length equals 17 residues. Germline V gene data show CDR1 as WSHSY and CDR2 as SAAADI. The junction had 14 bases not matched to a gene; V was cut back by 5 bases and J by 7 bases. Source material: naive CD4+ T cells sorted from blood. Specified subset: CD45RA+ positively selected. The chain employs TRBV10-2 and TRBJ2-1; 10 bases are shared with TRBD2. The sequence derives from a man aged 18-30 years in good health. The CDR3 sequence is CASSYQGASGSLNEQFF. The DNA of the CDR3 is TGCGCCAGCAGTTACCAAGGGGCTAGCGGGAGTTTGAATGAGCAGTTCTTC.